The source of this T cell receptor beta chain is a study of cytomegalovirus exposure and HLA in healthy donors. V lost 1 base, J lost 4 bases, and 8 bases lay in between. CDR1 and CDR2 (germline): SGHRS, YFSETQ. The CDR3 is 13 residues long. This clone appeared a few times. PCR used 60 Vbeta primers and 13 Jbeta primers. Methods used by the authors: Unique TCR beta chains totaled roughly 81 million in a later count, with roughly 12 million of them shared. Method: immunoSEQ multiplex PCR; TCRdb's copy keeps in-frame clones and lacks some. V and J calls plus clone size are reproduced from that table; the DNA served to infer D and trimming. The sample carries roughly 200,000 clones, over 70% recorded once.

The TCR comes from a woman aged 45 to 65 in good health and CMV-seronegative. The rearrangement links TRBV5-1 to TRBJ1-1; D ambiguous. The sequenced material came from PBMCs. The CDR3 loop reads CASSLRVSTEAFF. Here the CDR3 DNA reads TGCGCCAGCAGCTTGCGGGTGAGCACTGAAGCTTTCTTT.